The rows below give T cell receptor beta chains drawn from one sample of a study of T cell changes during pregnancy in multiple sclerosis. Assay: immunoSEQ multiplex PCR; the TCRdb copy retains only in-frame clones and omits some. Among 70,000 to 95,000 clones, 89% were seen once, and the ten largest hold 1.9%. Here the sequenced sample was peripheral blood, taken before pregnancy. The receptor set was obtained from a female donor with multiple sclerosis, enrolled in a pregnancy study. The CDR3 runs from the conserved cysteine through the conserved F or W. Fields, in order: V gene, D gene, clone size, J gene, CDR3 length, CDR3 protein, CDR3 DNA. The D gene is left open where the match is weak. The listing skips clone size in some rows; elsewhere it reads once, few, many or a size class.

v_call: TRBV6-6
d_call: TRBD1
clone_size: NA
j_call: TRBJ1-6
cdr3_length: 14
cdr3_aa: CASSYGTGDPPLHF
cdr3_nt: TGTGCCAGCAGTTACGGGACAGGGGATCCACCCCTCCACTTT

v_call: TRBV5-4
d_call: NA
clone_size: NA
j_call: TRBJ1-2
cdr3_length: 13
cdr3_aa: CASSQTGTYGYTF
cdr3_nt: TGTGCCAGCAGCCAAACAGGGACGTATGGCTACACCTTC

v_call: TRBV10-3
d_call: NA
clone_size: NA
j_call: TRBJ2-7
cdr3_length: 14
cdr3_aa: CAIRANRQAYEQYF
cdr3_nt: TGTGCCATCAGGGCGAACCGACAGGCCTACGAGCAGTACTTC

v_call: TRBV11-3
d_call: TRBD1
clone_size: NA
j_call: TRBJ2-1
cdr3_length: 16
cdr3_aa: CASSMAGQGAVNEQFF
cdr3_nt: TGTGCCAGCAGCATGGCCGGACAGGGGGCGGTCAATGAGCAGTTCTTC

v_call: TRBV19
d_call: TRBD1
clone_size: NA
j_call: TRBJ1-1
cdr3_length: 13
cdr3_aa: CASSTGGNTEAFF
cdr3_nt: TGTGCCAGTTCGACAGGGGGGAACACTGAAGCTTTCTTT

v_call: TRBV19
d_call: NA
clone_size: NA
j_call: TRBJ2-7
cdr3_length: 13
cdr3_aa: CASSINLAYEQYF
cdr3_nt: TGTGCCAGTAGTATTAACCTAGCCTACGAGCAGTACTTC

v_call: TRBV27
d_call: NA
clone_size: NA
j_call: TRBJ2-6
cdr3_length: 17
cdr3_aa: CASSLTPLAHGANVLTF
cdr3_nt: TGTGCCAGCAGTTTAACCCCACTAGCCCATGGGGCCAACGTCCTGACTTTC

v_call: TRBV13
d_call: NA
clone_size: NA
j_call: TRBJ1-2
cdr3_length: 15
cdr3_aa: CASSFGGRVVHGYTF
cdr3_nt: TGTGCCAGCAGCTTCGGCGGCAGGGTGGTGCATGGCTACACCTTC

v_call: TRBV5-1
d_call: TRBD1
clone_size: NA
j_call: TRBJ1-1
cdr3_length: 16
cdr3_aa: CASSPRTGGKNTEAFF
cdr3_nt: TGCGCCAGCAGCCCGAGGACAGGGGGTAAGAACACTGAAGCTTTCTTT

v_call: TRBV9
d_call: NA
clone_size: NA
j_call: TRBJ1-1
cdr3_length: 13
cdr3_aa: CASSVDTNTEAFF
cdr3_nt: TGTGCCAGCAGCGTAGACACGAACACTGAAGCTTTCTTT

v_call: TRBV2
d_call: NA
clone_size: NA
j_call: TRBJ2-2
cdr3_length: 14
cdr3_aa: CASSEGLARGELFF
cdr3_nt: TGTGCCAGCAGTGAAGGGCTAGCGCGGGGGGAGCTGTTTTTT

v_call: TRBV25-1
d_call: TRBD1
clone_size: NA
j_call: TRBJ1-2
cdr3_length: 16
cdr3_aa: CASSEGGQGVNYGYTF
cdr3_nt: TGTGCCAGCAGTGAAGGGGGACAGGGGGTTAACTATGGCTACACCTTC

v_call: TRBV30
d_call: TRBD1
clone_size: NA
j_call: TRBJ2-2
cdr3_length: 22
cdr3_aa: CAWSVLGDRRRTTTWNTGELFF
cdr3_nt: TGTGCCTGGAGTGTATTAGGGGACAGGAGACGGACAACGACCTGGAACACCGGGGAGCTGTTTTTT

v_call: TRBV5-1
d_call: NA
clone_size: NA
j_call: TRBJ2-7
cdr3_length: 12
cdr3_aa: CASSSSNYEQYF
cdr3_nt: TGCGCCAGCAGCTCCTCTAACTACGAGCAGTACTTC

v_call: TRBV6-5
d_call: NA
clone_size: NA
j_call: TRBJ2-1
cdr3_length: 16
cdr3_aa: CASSYSNGFAYNEQFF
cdr3_nt: TGTGCCAGCAGTTACTCGAACGGGTTCGCCTACAATGAGCAGTTCTTC

v_call: TRBV28
d_call: TRBD1
clone_size: once
j_call: TRBJ1-5
cdr3_length: 17
cdr3_aa: CASSLLDRGYVGQPQHF
cdr3_nt: TGTGCCAGCAGTTTATTAGACAGGGGGTACGTCGGTCAGCCCCAGCATTTT

v_call: TRBV9
d_call: TRBD1
clone_size: NA
j_call: TRBJ2-1
cdr3_length: 15
cdr3_aa: CASRSTGTGMGEQFF
cdr3_nt: TGTGCCAGCAGGTCCACCGGGACAGGGATGGGTGAGCAGTTCTTC

v_call: TRBV6-6
d_call: TRBD2
clone_size: NA
j_call: TRBJ2-2
cdr3_length: 16
cdr3_aa: CASSSKERGGHGELFF
cdr3_nt: TGTGCCAGCAGTTCCAAGGAGCGGGGGGGTCACGGGGAGCTGTTTTTT

v_call: TRBV28
d_call: NA
clone_size: NA
j_call: TRBJ1-2
cdr3_length: 13
cdr3_aa: CASSLTGSYGYTF
cdr3_nt: TGTGCCAGCAGTCTGACAGGTTCCTATGGCTACACCTTC

v_call: TRBV6-1
d_call: NA
clone_size: NA
j_call: TRBJ1-4
cdr3_length: 17
cdr3_aa: CASSEAGLQALLGKLFF
cdr3_nt: TGTGCCAGCAGTGAAGCGGGGTTACAGGCCTTATTAGGAAAACTGTTTTTT

v_call: TRBV2
d_call: NA
clone_size: NA
j_call: TRBJ1-6
cdr3_length: 14
cdr3_aa: CASSGGSYNSPLHF
cdr3_nt: TGTGCCAGCAGCGGAGGCTCCTATAATTCACCCCTCCACTTT

v_call: TRBV19
d_call: NA
clone_size: NA
j_call: TRBJ1-5
cdr3_length: 15
cdr3_aa: CASSKTQATVQPQHF
cdr3_nt: TGTGCCAGTAGTAAGACGCAGGCTACGGTACAGCCCCAGCATTTT

v_call: TRBV7-9
d_call: TRBD2
clone_size: NA
j_call: TRBJ2-2
cdr3_length: 16
cdr3_aa: CASSPGGDWGTGELFF
cdr3_nt: TGTGCCAGCAGCCCCGGGGGGGACTGGGGCACCGGGGAGCTGTTTTTT